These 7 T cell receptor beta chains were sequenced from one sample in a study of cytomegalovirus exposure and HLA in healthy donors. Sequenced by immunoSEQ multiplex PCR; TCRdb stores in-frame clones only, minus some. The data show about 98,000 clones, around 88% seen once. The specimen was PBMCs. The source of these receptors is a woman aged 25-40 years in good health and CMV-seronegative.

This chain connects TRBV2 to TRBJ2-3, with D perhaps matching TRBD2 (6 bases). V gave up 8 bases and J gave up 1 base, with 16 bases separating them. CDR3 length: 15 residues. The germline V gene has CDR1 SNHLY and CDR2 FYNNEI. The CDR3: CASGPPGLRTDTQYF. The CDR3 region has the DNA TGTGCCAGCGGCCCACCGGGACTCCGCACAGATACGCAGTATTTT.

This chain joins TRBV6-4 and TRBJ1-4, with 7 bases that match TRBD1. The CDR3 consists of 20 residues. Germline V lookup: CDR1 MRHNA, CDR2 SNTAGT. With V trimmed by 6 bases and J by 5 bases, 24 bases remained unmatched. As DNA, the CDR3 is TGTGCCAGCAGCGAACGACCCAGGGGGGCCCCGAGCCTTACGAATGAAAAACTGTTTTTT. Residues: CASSERPRGAPSLTNEKLFF.

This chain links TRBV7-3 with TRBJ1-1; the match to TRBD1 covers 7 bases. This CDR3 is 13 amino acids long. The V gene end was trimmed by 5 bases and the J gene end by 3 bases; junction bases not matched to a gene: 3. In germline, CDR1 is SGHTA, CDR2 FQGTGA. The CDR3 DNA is TGTGCCAGCAGCACTCAGGGGGACACTGAAGCTTTCTTT. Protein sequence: CASSTQGDTEAFF.

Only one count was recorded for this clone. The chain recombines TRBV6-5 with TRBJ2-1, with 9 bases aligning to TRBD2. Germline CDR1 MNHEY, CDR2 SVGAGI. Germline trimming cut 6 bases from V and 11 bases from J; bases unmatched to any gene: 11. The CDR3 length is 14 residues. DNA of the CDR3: TGTGCCAGCAGCAGGACTAGCGCACTAGGACAGCAGTTCTTC. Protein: CASSRTSALGQQFF.

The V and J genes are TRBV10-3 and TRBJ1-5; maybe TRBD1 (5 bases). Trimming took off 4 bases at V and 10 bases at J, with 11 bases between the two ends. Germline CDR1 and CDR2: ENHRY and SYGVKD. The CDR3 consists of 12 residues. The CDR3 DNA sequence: TGTGCCATCAGTGGTCAGGGATCACCCCAGCATTTT. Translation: CAISGQGSPQHF.

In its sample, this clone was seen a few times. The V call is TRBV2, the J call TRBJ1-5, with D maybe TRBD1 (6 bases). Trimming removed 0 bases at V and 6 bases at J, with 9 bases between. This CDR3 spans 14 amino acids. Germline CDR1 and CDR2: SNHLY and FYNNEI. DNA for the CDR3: TGTGCCAGCAGTGAAGCTTTAGGGGGTCAGCCCCAGCATTTT. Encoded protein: CASSEALGGQPQHF.

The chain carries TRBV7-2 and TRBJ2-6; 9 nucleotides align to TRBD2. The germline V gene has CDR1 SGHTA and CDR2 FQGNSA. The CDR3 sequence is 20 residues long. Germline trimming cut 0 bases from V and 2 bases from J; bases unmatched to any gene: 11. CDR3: CASSLASMGLAGTGANVLTF. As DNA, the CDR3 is TGTGCCAGCAGCTTAGCGAGTATGGGGCTAGCGGGAACTGGGGCCAACGTCCTGACTTTC.